The 2 T cell receptor beta chains below come from one sample, sequenced in a study of identical twins. TCRdb passed the 5' RACE reads through MiXCR, listing each CDR3 protein once. The sample shows just under 650,000 distinct CDR3 sequences, about 7% of them seen only once. These records were also assigned to another study, of yellow fever vaccine responses in identical twins.

The sequencing input was PBMCs. These receptors all come from a young woman in good health.

This clonotype was seen repeatedly, ten times or more. This sequence joins TRBV24-1 and TRBJ2-3, with 14 bases matching TRBD2. Trimming cost V 2 bases and J 5 bases; bases outside gene matches: 2. The CDR3 covers 16 residues. CDR1 is KGHDR and CDR2 is SFDVKD in the germline V gene. CDR3 loop: CATSDWGTSGGDTQYF. CDR3 DNA: TGTGCCACCAGTGATTGGGGGACTAGCGGGGGAGATACGCAGTATTTT.

The J gene is TRBJ2-5, the V gene TRBV5-1; 12 bases line up with TRBD2. V lost 1 base, J lost 13 bases, and 14 bases stayed unmatched. Germline loops: CDR1 SGHRS, CDR2 YFSETQ. The CDR3 contains 16 residues. The CDR3 bases are TGCGCCAGCAGCTTGACTAGCGGGAGGTCCTTTTCTCTTTCGTACTTC. It specifies CASSLTSGRSFSLSYF.